This T cell receptor beta chain was sequenced during a study of lymphopenia after photon versus proton radiotherapy (dated by TCRdb to between 2018 and 2020). The study in broad terms: The study compared the immunological effects of photon versus proton radiation therapy in patients with gastrointestinal tumors who developed high-grade lymphopenia. The cohort included 20 or so patients with gastrointestinal tumors who developed lymphopenia after receiving either photon or proton therapy. The goal of the study was to characterize the differences between the two radiation modalities in how they affect the immune system. Results and caveats for the whole study, not just this receptor: Relative stability during treatment was observed in proton-treated patients, whereas loss of naive T cells and TCR diversity and gain of effector/memory populations were observed in photon-treated patients. After the lymphocyte count nadir, photon-treated repertoires showed oligoclonal expansion, especially of CD8+ Temra cells, which drove the drop in diversity. The authors looked at the survival association only in patients who died, and they framed better survival with proton therapy as a possibility rather than a demonstrated result. Among patients across the cohort who died, overall survival time showed an inverse correlation with a larger post-nadir drop in TCR diversity.

V is pruned by 8 bases and J by 8 bases, leaving 6 bases of the junction without a gene match. The CDR3 holds 12 amino acids from the cysteine to the phenylalanine. The entry retains the CDR3 DNA only, 36 bases that are in frame from base 1. CDR1 and CDR2 were assigned from the germline V gene as SGHDN and FVKESK. The method was the immunoSEQ multiplex PCR assay. T cell repertoires were profiled by deep sequencing of rearranged TCR beta loci, alongside multiparametric flow cytometry. TCRdb carries this immuneACCESS record with in-frame sequences only. Its versions omit some clonotypes, under half of them owing to an unresolved V gene in the studies checked, with the rest unexplained. The sample records around 23,000 clones, approximately 90% of which are singletons. The ten largest clones add up to roughly a fifth of the sample. In regard to this clone: It lacks a known antigen. Base quality data are lacking; no much larger clone is found one base away.

The sequence was obtained from a man aged 45 to 65 with gastric cancer. This specimen consisted of peripheral blood, obtained from a patient treated with photon-based radiotherapy. The chain links TRBV14 with TRBJ2-3; 8 central bases correspond to TRBD1. The base sequence is TGTGCCAGCGGGCAGGGGGCGTTTACGCAGTATTTT. Its coded protein is CASGQGAFTQYF.